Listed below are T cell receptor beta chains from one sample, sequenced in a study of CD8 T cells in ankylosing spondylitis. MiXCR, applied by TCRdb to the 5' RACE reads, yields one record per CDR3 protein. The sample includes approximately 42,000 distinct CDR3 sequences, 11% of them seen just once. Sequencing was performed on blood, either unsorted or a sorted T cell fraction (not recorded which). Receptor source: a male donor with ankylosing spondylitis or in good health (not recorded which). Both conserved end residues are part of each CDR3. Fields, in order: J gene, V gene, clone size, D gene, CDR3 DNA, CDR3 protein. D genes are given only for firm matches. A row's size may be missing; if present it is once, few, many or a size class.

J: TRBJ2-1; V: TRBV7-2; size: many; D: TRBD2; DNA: TGTGCCAGCAGCCTCCGGGGGGGTGCGGCCCGGTTTGAGCAGTTCTTC; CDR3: CASSLRGGAARFEQFF
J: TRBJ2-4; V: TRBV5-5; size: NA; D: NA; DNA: TGTGCCAGCAGCTTGGGTGGGGTAGATGCCAAAAACATTCAGTACTTC; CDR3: CASSLGGVDAKNIQYF
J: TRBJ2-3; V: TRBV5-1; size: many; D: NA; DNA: TGCGCCAGCATGCAGGGGACCTTCACAGATACGCAGTATTTT; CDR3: CASMQGTFTDTQYF
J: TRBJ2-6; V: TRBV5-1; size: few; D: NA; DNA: TGCGCCAGCAGCCTGACAGGTGCTGGACCTGGGGCCAACGTCCTGACTTTC; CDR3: CASSLTGAGPGANVLTF
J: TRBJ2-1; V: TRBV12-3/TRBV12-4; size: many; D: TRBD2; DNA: TGTGCCAGCAGTTTCGCGGGGGGCGTCCACAATGAGCAGTTCTTC; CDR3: CASSFAGGVHNEQFF
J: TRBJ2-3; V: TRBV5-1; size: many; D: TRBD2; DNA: TGCGCCAGCAGTTCTCCGGCGGGGGGGAACACAGATACGCAGTATTTT; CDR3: CASSSPAGGNTDTQYF
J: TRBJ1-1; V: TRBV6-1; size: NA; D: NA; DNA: TGTGCCAGCAGGATGACCACTCAGAACACTGAAGCTTTCTTT; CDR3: CASRMTTQNTEAFF
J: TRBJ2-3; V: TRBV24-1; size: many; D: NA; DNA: TGTGCCACCAGTGATCCCCAGGACTGGGCAGATACGCAGTATTTT; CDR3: CATSDPQDWADTQYF
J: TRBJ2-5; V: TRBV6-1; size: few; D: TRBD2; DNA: TGTGCCGTGAGAGCGGGGGGAGAAGAGACCCAGTACTTC; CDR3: CAVRAGGEETQYF
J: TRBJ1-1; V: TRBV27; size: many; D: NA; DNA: TGTGCCAGCAAAATCGGGAACATGAACACTGAAGCTTTCTTT; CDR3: CASKIGNMNTEAFF
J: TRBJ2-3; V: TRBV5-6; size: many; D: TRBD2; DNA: TGTGCCAGCAGCCCAGGGACTAGCGGGGCCACAGATACGCAGTATTTT; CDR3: CASSPGTSGATDTQYF
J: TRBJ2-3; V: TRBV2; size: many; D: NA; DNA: TGTGCCAGGACGGAGGGGGCAGATACGCAGTATTTT; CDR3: CARTEGADTQYF
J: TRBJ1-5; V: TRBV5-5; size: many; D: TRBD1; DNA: TGTGCCAGCAGCCCTGAGCAAGACAGGGTGAATCAGCCCCAGCATTTT; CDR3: CASSPEQDRVNQPQHF
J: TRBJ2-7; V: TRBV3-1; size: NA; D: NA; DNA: TGTGCCAGCAGCCTCAAAGCCGAGCAGTACTTC; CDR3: CASSLKAEQYF
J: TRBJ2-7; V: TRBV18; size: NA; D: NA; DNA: TGTGCCAGCTCGTCTATGACAGACTCCTACGAGCAGTACTTC; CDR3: CASSSMTDSYEQYF
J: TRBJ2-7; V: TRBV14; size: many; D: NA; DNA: TGTGCCAGCAGCCACGGATTCTTCTCCTACGAGCAGTACTTC; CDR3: CASSHGFFSYEQYF